This TCR beta chain was found in a study of high-grade serous ovarian cancer treatment subgroups. Study-level results: Repertoire similarity ranged about 0.095 to 0.8 between tumors of one patient. CDR1 and CDR2 were left unanalyzed; analyses focused on CDR3.

Tumor tissue was taken before any definitive surgery or chemotherapy was given. The CDR3 consists of 15 residues. In germline, CDR1 is MDHEN, CDR2 SYDVKM. J gave up 2 bases and V 3 bases, and 4 bases lay outside the gene matches. Only in-frame clones appear in the TCRdb table, and some are missing; sequencing was by immunoSEQ multiplex PCR. The table has about 5,600 clones, approximately 70% seen once. This clone was counted once. The antigen is unknown. The clonotype was recovered from a human patient with high-grade serous ovarian cancer. The chain is built from TRBV28 and TRBJ2-1; 7 bases are shared with TRBD2. The sequencing sample was made of tumor tissue. The CDR3 DNA follows: TGTGCCAGCAGTTTTGTGCGGGGGACCTACAATGAGCAGTTCTTC. Its translation: CASSFVRGTYNEQFF. Full variable domain (rest looked up from reference TRBV28 and TRBJ2-1): DVKVTQSSRYLVKRTGEKVFLECVQDMDHENMFWYRQDPGLGLRLIYFSYDVKMKEKGDIPEGYSVSREKKERFSLILESASTNQTSMYLCASSFVRGTYNEQFFGPGTRLTVL.